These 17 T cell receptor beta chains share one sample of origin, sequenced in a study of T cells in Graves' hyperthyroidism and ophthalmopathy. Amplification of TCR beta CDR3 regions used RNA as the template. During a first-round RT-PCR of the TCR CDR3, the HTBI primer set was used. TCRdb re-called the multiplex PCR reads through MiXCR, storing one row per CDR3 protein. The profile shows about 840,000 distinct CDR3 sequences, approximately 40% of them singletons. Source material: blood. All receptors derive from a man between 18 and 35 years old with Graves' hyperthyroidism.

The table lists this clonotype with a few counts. CDR3 bases: TGTGCCAGCAGTTACGGATGGAACACTGAAGCTTTCTTT. Its translation: CASSYGWNTEAFF. The J gene is TRBJ1-1, the V gene TRBV6-5; no reliable D call. V lost 2 bases, J lost 1 base, and 5 bases lay in between. The CDR3 spans 13 residues. Germline V lookup: CDR1 MNHEY, CDR2 SVGAGI.

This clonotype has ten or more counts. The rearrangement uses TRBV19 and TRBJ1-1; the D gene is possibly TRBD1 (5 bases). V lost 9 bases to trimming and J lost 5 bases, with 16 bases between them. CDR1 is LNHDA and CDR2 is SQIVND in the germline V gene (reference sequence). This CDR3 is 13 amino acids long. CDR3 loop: CASQPQGGTEAFF. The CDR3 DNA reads TGTGCCAGCCAGCCTCAGGGAGGAACTGAAGCTTTCTTT.

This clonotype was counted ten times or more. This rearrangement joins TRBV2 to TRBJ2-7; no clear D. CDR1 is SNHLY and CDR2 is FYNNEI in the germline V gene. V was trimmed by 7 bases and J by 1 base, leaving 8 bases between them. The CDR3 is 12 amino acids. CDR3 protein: CASIITSYEQYF. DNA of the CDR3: TGTGCCAGCATTATCACTTCCTACGAGCAGTACTTC.

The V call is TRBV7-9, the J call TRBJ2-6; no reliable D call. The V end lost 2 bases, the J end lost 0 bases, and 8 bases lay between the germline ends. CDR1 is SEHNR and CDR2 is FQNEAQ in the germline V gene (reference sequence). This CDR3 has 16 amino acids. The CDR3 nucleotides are TGTGCCAGCAGCTTAAATCTTGGCTCTGGGGCCAACGTCCTGACTTTC. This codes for CASSLNLGSGANVLTF.

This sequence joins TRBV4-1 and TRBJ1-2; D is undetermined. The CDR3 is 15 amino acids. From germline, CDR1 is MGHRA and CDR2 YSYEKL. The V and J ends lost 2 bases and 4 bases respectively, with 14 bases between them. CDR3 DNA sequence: TGCGCCAGCAGCCAACCCGAGGGAAGCGGCTATGGCTACACCTTC. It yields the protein CASSQPEGSGYGYTF.

CDR3 nucleotides: TGTGCCAGCACGACCCGGGACAGGGGGCGCAGTAGTGAGCTGTTTTTT. It translates to CASTTRDRGRSSELFF. V is TRBV2 and J is TRBJ2-2; 12 bases align to TRBD1. The CDR3 is made up of 16 amino acids. CDR1 SNHLY and CDR2 FYNNEI come from the germline V gene. The ends lost 7 bases at V and 11 bases at J; junction bases unmatched: 14.

This chain's CDR3 is CASSTGDNNSPLHF. The CDR3 nucleotides read TGTGCCAGCAGCACAGGGGACAATAATTCACCCCTCCACTTT. The chain employs TRBV7-9 and TRBJ1-6; 7 bases line up with TRBD1. Trimming at V came to 5 bases and at J to 5 bases, leaving 3 bases not matched to a gene. The germline CDR1 and CDR2 sequences are SEHNR and FQNEAQ (reference sequence). This CDR3 has 14 amino acids.

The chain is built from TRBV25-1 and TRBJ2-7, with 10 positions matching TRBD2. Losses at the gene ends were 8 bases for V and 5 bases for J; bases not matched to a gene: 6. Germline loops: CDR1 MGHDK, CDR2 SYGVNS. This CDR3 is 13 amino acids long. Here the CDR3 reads CASGAGGGHEQYF. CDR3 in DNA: TGTGCCAGCGGAGCGGGAGGGGGCCACGAGCAGTACTTC.

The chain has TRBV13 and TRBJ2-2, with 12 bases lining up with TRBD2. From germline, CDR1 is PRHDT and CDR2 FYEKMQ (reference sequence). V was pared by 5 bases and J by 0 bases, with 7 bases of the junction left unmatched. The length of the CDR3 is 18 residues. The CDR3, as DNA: TGTGCCAGCAGCGGACGGACTAGCGGGGTACCGAACACCGGGGAGCTGTTTTTT. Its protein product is CASSGRTSGVPNTGELFF.

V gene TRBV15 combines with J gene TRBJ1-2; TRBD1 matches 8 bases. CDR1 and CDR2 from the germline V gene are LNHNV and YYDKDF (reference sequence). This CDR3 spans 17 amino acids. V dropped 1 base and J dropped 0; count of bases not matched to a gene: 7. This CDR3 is CATSRVGQGASNYGYTF. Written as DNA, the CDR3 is TGTGCCACCAGCAGAGTGGGGCAGGGGGCTTCTAACTATGGCTACACCTTC.

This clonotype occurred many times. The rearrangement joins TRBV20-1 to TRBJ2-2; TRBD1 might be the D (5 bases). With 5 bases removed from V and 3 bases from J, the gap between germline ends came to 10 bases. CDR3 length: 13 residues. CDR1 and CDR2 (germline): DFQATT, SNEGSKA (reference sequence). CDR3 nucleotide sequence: TGCAGTGCTTTCGACAGCTACACCGGGGAGCTGTTTTTT. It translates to CSAFDSYTGELFF.

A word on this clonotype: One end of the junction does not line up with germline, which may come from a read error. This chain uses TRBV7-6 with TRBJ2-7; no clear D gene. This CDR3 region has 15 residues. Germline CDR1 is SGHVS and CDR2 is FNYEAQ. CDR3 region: CASSQDQQPPGEQYF. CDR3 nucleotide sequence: TGCGCCAGCAGCCAAGATCAACAGCCCCCGGGCGAGCAGTACTTC. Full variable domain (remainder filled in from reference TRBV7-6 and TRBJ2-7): GAGVSQSPRYKVTKRGQDVALRCDPISGHVSLYWYRQALGQGPEFLTYFNYEAQQDKSGLPNDRFSAERPEGSISTLTIQRTEQRDSAMYRCASSQDQQPPGEQYFGPGTRLTVT.

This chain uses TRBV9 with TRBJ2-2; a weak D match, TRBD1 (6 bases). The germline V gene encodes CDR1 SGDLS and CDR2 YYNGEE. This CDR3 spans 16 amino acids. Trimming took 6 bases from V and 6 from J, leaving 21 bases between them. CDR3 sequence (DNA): TGTGCCAGCACCTCTGACTGGGGGCGCGGTCCCGGGGAGCTGTTTTTT. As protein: CASTSDWGRGPGELFF.

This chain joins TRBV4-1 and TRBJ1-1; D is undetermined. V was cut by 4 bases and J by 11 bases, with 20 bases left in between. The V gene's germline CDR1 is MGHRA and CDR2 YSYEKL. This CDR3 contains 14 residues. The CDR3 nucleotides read TGCGCCAGCAGCCGCCTTGAGACCCTGTTTGTTGCTTTCTTT. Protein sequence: CASSRLETLFVAFF.

CDR3 region: CASSFGTGAANYGYTF. Written as DNA, the CDR3 is TGTGCCAGCAGTTTCGGAACTGGGGCAGCTAACTATGGCTACACCTTC. The chain is built from TRBV19 and TRBJ1-2, with D perhaps TRBD1 (5 bases). The germline V gene has CDR1 LNHDA and CDR2 SQIVND (reference sequence). The germline V and J ends were trimmed by 9 bases and 0 bases, with 20 bases remaining between them. CDR3 length: 16 amino acids. The variable domain in full, with the rest retrieved from reference TRBV19 and TRBJ1-2, is DGGITQSPKYLFRKEGQNVTLSCEQNLNHDAMYWYRQDPGQGLRLIYYSQIVNDFQKGDIAEGYSVSREKKESFPLTVTSAQKNPTAFYLCASSFGTGAANYGYTFGSGTRLTVV.

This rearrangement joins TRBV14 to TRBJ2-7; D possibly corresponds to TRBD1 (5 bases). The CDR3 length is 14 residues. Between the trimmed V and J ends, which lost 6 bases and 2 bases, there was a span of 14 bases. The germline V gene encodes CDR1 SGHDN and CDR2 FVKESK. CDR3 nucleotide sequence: TGTGCCAGCAGTATGTTCCAGGGTCCCTACGAGCAGTACTTC. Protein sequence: CASSMFQGPYEQYF.

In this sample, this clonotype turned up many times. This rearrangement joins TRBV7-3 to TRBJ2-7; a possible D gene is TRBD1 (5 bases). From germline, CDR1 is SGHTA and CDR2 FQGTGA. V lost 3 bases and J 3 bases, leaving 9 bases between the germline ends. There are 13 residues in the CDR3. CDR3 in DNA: TGTGCCAGCAGCTTGGGGCTTCACTACGAGCAGTACTTC. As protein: CASSLGLHYEQYF.